This entry is about one T cell receptor (beta chain). There are 13 residues in the CDR3. Trimming cost V 5 bases and J 2 bases; bases outside gene matches: 5. CDR1 SQVTM and CDR2 ANQGSEA come from the germline V gene. The sample belongs to a study of control samples from healthy donors and cancer patients. Only in-frame clones appear in the TCRdb table, and some are missing; sequencing was by immunoSEQ multiplex PCR. The sample carries 400,000 to 500,000 clones, 90% recorded once. This receptor was identified in a man between 35 and 55 years old with head and neck cancer. Sequencing was carried out using PBMCs. The chain couples TRBV29-1 to TRBJ1-2, with TRBD1 identical over 7 bases. The CDR3 loop is CSVLATGNYGYTF. The DNA of the CDR3 is TGCAGCGTTCTGGCGACAGGGAACTATGGCTACACCTTC.